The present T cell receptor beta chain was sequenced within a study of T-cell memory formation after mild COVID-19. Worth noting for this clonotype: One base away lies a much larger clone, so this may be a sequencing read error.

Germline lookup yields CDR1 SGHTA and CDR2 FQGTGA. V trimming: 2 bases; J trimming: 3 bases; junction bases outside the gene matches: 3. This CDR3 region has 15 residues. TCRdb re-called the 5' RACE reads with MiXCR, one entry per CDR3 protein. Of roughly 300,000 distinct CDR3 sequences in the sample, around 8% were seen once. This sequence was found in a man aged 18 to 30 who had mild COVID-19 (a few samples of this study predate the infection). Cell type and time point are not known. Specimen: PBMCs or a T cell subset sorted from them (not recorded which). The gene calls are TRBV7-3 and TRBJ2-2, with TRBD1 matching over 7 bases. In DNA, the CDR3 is TGTGCCAGCAGCTTAGAGGGGGCCTACACCGGGGAGCTGTTTTTT. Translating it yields CASSLEGAYTGELFF.